A selection of T cell receptor beta chains follows, all from one sample in a study of blood T cells in healthy people across ages. TCRdb itself ran the 5' RACE reads through MiXCR, one entry per CDR3 protein. Here the sample spans around 620,000 distinct CDR3 sequences, about 25% being singletons. The sequencing sample was made of blood. Receptors were obtained from a woman aged 70 to 79 in good health. Both conserved end residues are part of each CDR3. The D gene is left open where the match is weak. Some rows mark clone size as missing; the rest say once, few, many or name a class of expanded clone.

j_gene,len,d_gene,v_gene,abundance,CDR3nt,CDR3aa
TRBJ2-3,13,.,TRBV5-1,many,TGCGCCAGCAGCCCCACAAGGACAGATACGCAGTATTTT,CASSPTRTDTQYF
TRBJ2-2,15,TRBD1,TRBV28,few,TGTGCCAGCACTCTAGGGACAGGGGGCACCGGGGAGCTGTTTTTT,CASTLGTGGTGELFF
TRBJ1-1,13,.,TRBV4-3,.,TGCGCCAGCAGCCAAGAAGCGGGGACTGAAGCTTTCTTT,CASSQEAGTEAFF
TRBJ2-1,13,.,TRBV7-2,.,TGTGCCAGCAGCCATCAGGCCTACAATGAGCAGTTCTTC,CASSHQAYNEQFF
TRBJ1-2,12,.,TRBV7-9,few,TGTGCCAGCAGCTTCGGTCAGGGGAGCTACACCTTC,CASSFGQGSYTF
TRBJ2-1,15,TRBD2,TRBV7-7,once,TGTGCCAGCAGTCCGACGGGGGGGCGGGGAAATGAGCAGTTCTTC,CASSPTGGRGNEQFF
TRBJ2-4,15,.,TRBV7-2,.,TGTGCCAGCAGCTTAGCGAGTGGAGGGTCGGACATTCAGTACTTC,CASSLASGGSDIQYF
TRBJ2-1,15,TRBD2,TRBV5-1,few,TGCGCCAGCAGCTCAGCGGGGGGGCCCTGGGATGAGCAGTTCTTC,CASSSAGGPWDEQFF
TRBJ2-5,14,TRBD1,TRBV24-1,.,TGTGCCACCAGTGACTCGGACAGGGTTGAGACCCAGTACTTC,CATSDSDRVETQYF
TRBJ2-7,17,.,TRBV6-5,once,TGTGCCAGCAGTTACTCGATGCTGGGGACTTACTCCTACGAGCAGTACTTC,CASSYSMLGTYSYEQYF
TRBJ1-1,13,.,TRBV20-1,.,TGCAGTGCAGGACTGGGAGTCGGGACTGAAGCTTTCTTT,CSAGLGVGTEAFF
TRBJ2-7,17,TRBD2,TRBV11-3,.,TGTGCCAGCAGCCAAGAAGAAGGGGTGGGAGGGACCTACGAGCAGTACTTC,CASSQEEGVGGTYEQYF
TRBJ2-5,15,.,TRBV7-2,.,TGTGCCAGCAGCTTACTGGGCGGGGGCGGAGAGACCCAGTACTTC,CASSLLGGGGETQYF
TRBJ2-3,14,.,TRBV5-1,few,TGCGCCAGCAGCTTGGCACAGGGTTCGGATACGCAGTATTTT,CASSLAQGSDTQYF
TRBJ2-2,10,.,TRBV6-9,.,TGTGCCACCTCTACCGGGGAGCTGTTTTTT,CATSTGELFF
TRBJ1-2,14,TRBD1,TRBV24-1,.,TGTGCCACCAGTGACAACGGACAGGGGAAGGGCTACACCTTC,CATSDNGQGKGYTF
TRBJ2-1,15,TRBD2,TRBV20-1,few,TGCAGTGCTGGGCTGGGAGCGGGGGGTTACAATGAGCTGTTCTTC,CSAGLGAGGYNELFF
TRBJ2-4,16,.,TRBV7-2,few,TGTGCCAGCAGCCGGGACAAGCTGTCAGCCAAAAACATTCAGTACTTC,CASSRDKLSAKNIQYF
TRBJ2-7,16,.,TRBV7-9,.,TGTGCCAGCAGCTCTCAGAGGGGTCTCGGAAACTACGAGCAGTACTTC,CASSSQRGLGNYEQYF
TRBJ2-1,14,.,TRBV7-8,few,TGTGCCAGCAGATTAGGCCTCGACTCTGGTGAGCAGTTCTTC,CASRLGLDSGEQFF
TRBJ2-7,13,TRBD1,TRBV4-3,few,TGCGCCAGCAGCGCGCGGACAGGGGGCAAGCAGTACTTC,CASSARTGGKQYF
TRBJ2-2,14,.,TRBV20-1,.,TGCAGTGCTCCCCGGAACAGGGACACCGGGGAGCTGTTTTTT,CSAPRNRDTGELFF
TRBJ2-5,15,TRBD2,TRBV30,.,TGTGCCTGGAGTAGCGGGGGCACCTTCCAAGAGACCCAGTACTTC,CAWSSGGTFQETQYF
TRBJ2-5,17,TRBD2,TRBV6-2/TRBV6-3,.,TGTGCCAGCAGTTACCGGCTAGCGGGGGGGCCTGGCAATGAGCAGTCCTTC,CASSYRLAGGPGNEQSF
TRBJ1-2,15,TRBD1,TRBV7-2,.,TGTGCCAGCAGCTTATCGGCAGGGGGCAGCTATGGCTACACCTTC,CASSLSAGGSYGYTF
TRBJ2-4,15,.,TRBV6-1,few,TGTGCCAGCAGGCCTAGACAGCTAGCCAAAAACATTCAGTACTTC,CASRPRQLAKNIQYF
TRBJ2-5,12,.,TRBV29-1,.,TGCAGCGTTCTCCCTGGATACGAGACCCAGTACTTC,CSVLPGYETQYF
TRBJ2-4,17,.,TRBV10-3,few,TGTGCCATCAGTGAAGCCAGGGGACACAACAATAAAAACATTCAGTACTTC,CAISEARGHNNKNIQYF
TRBJ2-5,16,TRBD1,TRBV7-2,few,TGTGCCAGCAGCTTCCCGGGACAGGGGCCGGAAGAGACCCAGTACTTC,CASSFPGQGPEETQYF
TRBJ1-2,15,TRBD1,TRBV28,many,TGTGCCAGCAGTTTTGCCAGGGGGGACTACTATGGCTACACCTTC,CASSFARGDYYGYTF
TRBJ2-7,13,TRBD1,TRBV15,few,TGTGCCACCAGCCGGGACAGACCCTACGAGCAGTACTTC,CATSRDRPYEQYF
TRBJ2-1,15,.,TRBV20-1,few,TGCAGTGCTAGAGGGGGCAGGGGAAGCTACAATGAGCAGTTCTTC,CSARGGRGSYNEQFF
TRBJ1-1,15,.,TRBV20-1,few,TGCAGTGCTAATGGACAGCCTTCCATTAACACTGAAGCTTTCTTT,CSANGQPSINTEAFF
TRBJ2-1,14,.,TRBV7-8,.,TGTGCCAGCACATTCTACGGCGACCACAATGAGCAGTTCTTC,CASTFYGDHNEQFF
TRBJ1-2,13,.,TRBV12-3/TRBV12-4,few,TGTGCCAGCAGTTCCTCGGCCTCAAAAGGCTACACCTTC,CASSSSASKGYTF
TRBJ1-5,15,.,TRBV23-1,few,TGCGCAGGGGCAAATAGGACACCCGGAAATCAGCCCCAGCATTTT,CAGANRTPGNQPQHF
TRBJ2-3,13,.,TRBV7-2,.,TGTGCCAGCAGCCCCCAGAGCACAGATACGCAGTATTTT,CASSPQSTDTQYF
TRBJ2-5,14,TRBD1,TRBV20-1,.,TGCAGTGGCATCCGAGGGACAGGTCAAGAGACCCAGTACTTC,CSGIRGTGQETQYF
TRBJ1-1,14,TRBD1,TRBV18,.,TGTGCCAGCGGTAGACAGGGTATGGGGACTGAAGCTTTCTTT,CASGRQGMGTEAFF
TRBJ2-5,17,TRBD2,TRBV27,.,TGTGCCAGCAGAAGACTAGCGGCCTTTGGGGAATTTGAGACCCAGTACTTC,CASRRLAAFGEFETQYF
TRBJ2-3,13,.,TRBV5-6,.,TGTGCCAGCAGCTGGGACTCATCGGATACGCAGTATTTT,CASSWDSSDTQYF
TRBJ2-7,13,.,TRBV20-1,.,TGCAGCGTTCTGTCACTTCCGAGCGACGAGCAGTACTTC,CSVLSLPSDEQYF
TRBJ1-4,14,.,TRBV7-6,few,TGTGCCAGCAGCTTAAGCGGAATAGGTGAAAAACTGTTTTTT,CASSLSGIGEKLFF
TRBJ2-2,15,.,TRBV15,.,TGTGCCACCGGTCGGGGGGCCTCGAACACCGGGGAGCTGTTTTTT,CATGRGASNTGELFF
TRBJ2-5,12,.,TRBV24-1,.,TGTGCCACCAGTGATGAGACAGTTTACCAGTACTTC,CATSDETVYQYF
TRBJ1-1,16,.,TRBV6-6,few,TGTGCCAGCAGTTCTTCCGGACTGGGATCGTCGTCTGAAGCTTTCTTT,CASSSSGLGSSSEAFF
TRBJ2-5,15,.,TRBV5-1,.,TGCGCCAGCAGCTACCTAACAGGGATATCGGAGGCCCAGTACTTC,CASSYLTGISEAQYF
TRBJ2-3,15,TRBD2,TRBV7-2,many,TGTGCCAGCGTTAGCGGGGGGACATCATACGATACGCAGTATTTT,CASVSGGTSYDTQYF
TRBJ2-5,17,TRBD1,TRBV15,few,TGTGCCACCAGCAGAAGATCACAGGGGCCGAAGCAAGAGACCCAGTACTTC,CATSRRSQGPKQETQYF
TRBJ2-7,14,TRBD2,TRBV6-6,few,TGTGCCAGCAGGTCGAGCGGGGGGGCAAACGAGCAGTACTTC,CASRSSGGANEQYF
TRBJ2-1,16,TRBD2,TRBV5-1,.,TGCGCCAGCAGCTTAGACGGGACTAGCGGTGGAAATGAGCAGTTCTTC,CASSLDGTSGGNEQFF
TRBJ1-4,15,.,TRBV6-6,.,TGTGCCAGCAGTTACCCTTCGGGGTCTAATGAAAAACTGTTTTTT,CASSYPSGSNEKLFF
TRBJ2-5,13,.,TRBV20-1,.,TGCAGTGCTCCCCGGGACACTCAAGAGACCCAGTACTTC,CSAPRDTQETQYF
TRBJ1-2,14,.,TRBV27,.,TGTGCCAGCAGTTCCAAGGGCCCAGGCTATGGCTACACCTTC,CASSSKGPGYGYTF
TRBJ1-2,14,TRBD1,TRBV7-2,.,TGTGCCAGCACAAGACAGGGGGCTGACTATGGCTACACCTTC,CASTRQGADYGYTF
TRBJ2-7,15,.,TRBV27,.,TGTGCCAGCAGTTTATACCAGGGGCCCTCCTACGAGCAGTACTTC,CASSLYQGPSYEQYF
TRBJ2-1,14,.,TRBV28,.,TGTGCCAGCAGTTTCGGCGGGACTTTTCGCGAGCAGTTCTTC,CASSFGGTFREQFF
TRBJ2-1,16,TRBD2,TRBV6-2/TRBV6-3,.,TGTGCCAGCAGTTACCCCAGCGGGGAGACAAGAAATGAGCAGTTCTTC,CASSYPSGETRNEQFF
TRBJ2-7,15,.,TRBV12-3/TRBV12-4,few,TGTGCCAGCAGTTTACGGGGGGCCGGTGCCTACGAGCAGTACTTC,CASSLRGAGAYEQYF
TRBJ2-3,13,.,TRBV29-1,.,TGCAGCGTCGACGCCCGGACTCCCCTGGGGCAGTATTTT,CSVDARTPLGQYF